The clone carrying this T cell receptor (beta chain) was detected ten times or more. As yet, its antigen is unknown. The cDNA was synthesized by 5'RACE incorporating 10-nucleotide random UMIs. TCRdb reprocessed the 5' RACE reads via MiXCR and lists one record per CDR3 protein. The sample carries over 70,000 distinct CDR3 sequences, roughly 10% recorded once. Time point in this sample: longitudinal time-point 1 (baseline). The starting material, 2 million PBMCs stored at -80 C, gave rise to the unsorted libraries. The CDR3 length is 15 residues. Germline CDR1 and CDR2: MNHNS and SASEGT. Trimming removed 6 bases at V and 2 bases at J, with 13 bases between. The sample is drawn from a study of neurological immune-mediated disorders. Study-level findings and limits: Private repertoires in all groups were suggested, as expanded clones shared no CDR3 amino acid sequences across subjects.

Sample: PBMCs. This TCR was recovered from a man aged 25 to 40 in good health. This sequence joins TRBV6-1 and TRBJ2-2; D possibly corresponds to TRBD1 (5 bases). The CDR3 region is CASRAGNQNTGELFF. CDR3 bases: TGTGCCAGCAGAGCAGGGAATCAAAACACCGGGGAGCTGTTTTTT.